This TCR beta chain stems from a study of OX40 agonist ivuxolimab in advanced cancers. General notes on the study: The costimulatory receptor OX40 (CD134) was targeted by ivuxolimab, a fully human IgG2 agonistic monoclonal antibody. In the dose-escalation cohort, more than 75% of patients were male, and the mean age was about 55 years, with a range of roughly 20 to 80. Partial responses occurred in three dose-escalation patients: two with cutaneous melanoma and one with hepatocellular carcinoma. Peripheral TCRbeta sequencing was intended to test whether TCR sequence diversity was altered and clonal T-cell expansion was caused by ivuxolimab. Prior anti-PD-1, anti-PD-L1 or anti-CTLA-4 therapy was permitted, and checkpoint inhibitors had been received by about 37% of dose-escalation patients. The paper describes the monotherapy dose-escalation part (N = 52 patients) of the phase I trial of ivuxolimab. Of the roughly 50 dose-escalation patients, hepatocellular carcinoma was present in 19, melanoma in approximately 15, renal cell carcinoma in 9 and head and neck cancer in 9. Intravenous ivuxolimab was administered to patients every 2 weeks at six dose levels: 0.01, 0.1, 0.3, 1.5, 3 and 10 mg/kg. The research as a whole found: At doses of 0.1 to 3.0 mg/kg, clonal expansion of both CD4+ and CD8+ T cells in blood was seen between baseline and week 6. After ivuxolimab, CD8+ T cells had more expanded clones than CD4+ T cells on average. Antigen specificity was not determined for the clonally expanded peripheral T cells. Low levels of normalized T-cell clonal expansion were also seen in some nonresponding patients. In the 0.1-3.0 mg/kg groups, partial responders were among the patients with the lowest normalized peripheral clonal expansion, particularly in CD8+ T cells.

Comments on this clone: Its antigen target is currently unknown. It has no much larger one-base neighbor in the sample; base qualities were not kept.

The trial excluded patients who had a history of autoimmune disease or were on systemic immunosuppression. In every dose cohort, peripheral blood was drawn for TCR sequencing at baseline, cycle 4 day 1, and cycle 7 day 1. Samples came from an open-label, multicenter, first-in-human phase I dose-escalation trial of ivuxolimab. Adults with locally advanced or metastatic head and neck squamous cell, hepatocellular, melanoma or renal cell carcinoma were enrolled in the trial. Before TCR sequencing, CD4+ T cells and CD8+ T cells from peripheral blood were sorted into separate populations. To sequence the TCRbeta CDR3 region, genomic DNA was isolated from the sorted cells. The immunoSEQ Assay was used to sequence the TCRbeta CDR3 regions. As stored in TCRdb, this immuneACCESS dataset retains in-frame rearrangements with V and J assigned. A fraction of the clones does not appear; measured against another copy, unresolved V genes explain less than half of the discrepancy, and the remainder lacks a known reason. The sample records around 37,000 clones, about four fifths of which are singletons. The top ten clonotypes cover around a fifth of the sample.

From the cysteine up to the phenylalanine, the CDR3 has a length of 16 residues. Just the 48-base CDR3 DNA is kept, in frame starting at base 1. Compared with germline, V lacks 4 bases and J lacks 4 bases; bases without a gene match: 5. CDR1 and CDR2 were assigned from the germline V gene as SGHDN and FVKESK. This TCR was sampled from an adult with an advanced solid tumor such as melanoma, head and neck, liver or kidney cancer. The specimen comprised CD4+ or CD8+ T cells sorted from blood, sampled in a trial of the OX40 agonist ivuxolimab. Recombination linked TRBV14 to TRBJ2-1, and TRBD2 aligns with 12 junction nucleotides. DNA sequence: TGTGCCAGCAGCCCCTTACTAGCGGGAGGTTACAATGAGCAGTTCTTC. Its translation reads: CASSPLLAGGYNEQFF.